These T cell receptor beta chains were read from a single sample in a study of T cell repertoires in cytomegalovirus infection. One entry per CDR3 protein, called by TCRdb with MiXCR from the reads. Of 750,000 to 900,000 distinct CDR3 sequences listed, almost 30% were seen once; the top ten hold 13%. For these receptors, no antigen is known. This material consisted of cultured CD8+ T cells from PBMCs, taken from culture after CMV antigen stimulation. Source of these receptors: a human donor in good health (CMV status not recorded). Some clones in this sample may be carry-over from other donors' samples. CDR3s include the opening cysteine and the closing phenylalanine or tryptophan. The D gene is left open where the match is weak. The listing skips clone size in some rows; elsewhere it reads once, few, many or a size class.

d_gene: NA; v_gene: TRBV12-3/TRBV12-4; abundance: few; j_gene: TRBJ1-2; CDR3nt: TGTGCCAGCAGTTTACGTGGACCGCCTAGCTATGGCTACACCTTC; CDR3aa: CASSLRGPPSYGYTF
d_gene: TRBD1; v_gene: TRBV7-9; abundance: NA; j_gene: TRBJ2-7; CDR3nt: TGTGCCAGCAGCTCCCGGGACAGATACGAGCAGTACTTC; CDR3aa: CASSSRDRYEQYF
d_gene: NA; v_gene: TRBV7-2; abundance: many; j_gene: TRBJ2-1; CDR3nt: TGTGCCAGCAGCCCTCACGGGCGCAGACCCTACAATGAGCAGTTCTTC; CDR3aa: CASSPHGRRPYNEQFF
d_gene: NA; v_gene: TRBV19; abundance: few; j_gene: TRBJ2-7; CDR3nt: TGTGCCAGTACCACAGGGAGCCCCTACGAGCAGTACTTC; CDR3aa: CASTTGSPYEQYF
d_gene: NA; v_gene: TRBV7-2; abundance: many; j_gene: TRBJ2-3; CDR3nt: TGTGCCAGCAGCCCCCCTTATCAAAGGGGCACAGATACGCAGTATTTT; CDR3aa: CASSPPYQRGTDTQYF
d_gene: NA; v_gene: TRBV29-1; abundance: NA; j_gene: TRBJ2-3; CDR3nt: TGCAGCGCCCCGACAGCGGATACGCAGTATTTT; CDR3aa: CSAPTADTQYF
d_gene: NA; v_gene: TRBV7-9; abundance: NA; j_gene: TRBJ1-3; CDR3nt: TGTGCCAGCAGCTTCAGAGGCCCCTCTGGAACCACCATATATTTT; CDR3aa: CASSFRGPSGTTIYF
d_gene: NA; v_gene: TRBV6-2/TRBV6-3; abundance: NA; j_gene: TRBJ2-2; CDR3nt: TGTGCCAGCAGTTACCCCAGTGCAGAGCTGTTTTTT; CDR3aa: CASSYPSAELFF
d_gene: NA; v_gene: TRBV7-9; abundance: NA; j_gene: TRBJ2-4; CDR3nt: TGTGCCAGCAGCACAGTACAGGGTGTGACCAAAAACATTCAGTACTTC; CDR3aa: CASSTVQGVTKNIQYF
d_gene: TRBD1; v_gene: TRBV15; abundance: NA; j_gene: TRBJ2-2; CDR3nt: TGTGCCACCAGCAACAGTGGGACAGGGTTGGACACCGGGGAGCTGTTTTTT; CDR3aa: CATSNSGTGLDTGELFF
d_gene: TRBD2; v_gene: TRBV27; abundance: NA; j_gene: TRBJ2-5; CDR3nt: TGTGCCAGCAGCCTCGCGGGGGGCACAATCCAAGAGACCCAGTACTTC; CDR3aa: CASSLAGGTIQETQYF
d_gene: TRBD1; v_gene: TRBV19; abundance: NA; j_gene: TRBJ1-1; CDR3nt: TGTGCCACCCGACAGGGCCAGGGGGACACTGAAGCTTTCTTT; CDR3aa: CATRQGQGDTEAFF
d_gene: NA; v_gene: TRBV10-2; abundance: NA; j_gene: TRBJ1-1; CDR3nt: TGCGCCAGCAGTGCGGGGATCTTCCCTTTCGAAACTTCCTTT; CDR3aa: CASSAGIFPFETSF
d_gene: NA; v_gene: TRBV6-5; abundance: NA; j_gene: TRBJ2-5; CDR3nt: TGTGCCAGCAGTCCTTCAGGACGGAGCCTACCGATTTGGGGGACCCAGTACTTC; CDR3aa: CASSPSGRSLPIWGTQYF
d_gene: NA; v_gene: TRBV5-5; abundance: NA; j_gene: TRBJ2-1; CDR3nt: TGTGCCAGCAGCCACAACAGGTTGACCTACAATGAGCAGTTCTTC; CDR3aa: CASSHNRLTYNEQFF
d_gene: NA; v_gene: TRBV6-1; abundance: many; j_gene: TRBJ1-4; CDR3nt: TGTGCCAGCAGTGAAGCGAACCGAGAAAAACTGTTTTTT; CDR3aa: CASSEANREKLFF
d_gene: TRBD1; v_gene: TRBV5-4; abundance: NA; j_gene: TRBJ2-1; CDR3nt: TGTGCCAGCAGCTGGCAGGGACAGGGTTCCTACAATGAGCAGTTCTTC; CDR3aa: CASSWQGQGSYNEQFF
d_gene: TRBD2; v_gene: TRBV7-6; abundance: NA; j_gene: TRBJ2-2; CDR3nt: TGTGCCAGCAGCTTAGTGGTTGTCGGGACTAGCGGGGGCAACACCGGGGAGCTGTTTTTT; CDR3aa: CASSLVVVGTSGGNTGELFF
d_gene: TRBD1; v_gene: TRBV7-9; abundance: NA; j_gene: TRBJ2-1; CDR3nt: TGTGCCAGCAGCGAGAAGGGGGCTCCCTACAATGAGCAGTTCTTC; CDR3aa: CASSEKGAPYNEQFF
d_gene: TRBD2; v_gene: TRBV5-4; abundance: few; j_gene: TRBJ2-3; CDR3nt: TGTGCCAGCAGCTTGGTTGATAGCGGGGGGCGCGCAGATACGCAGTATTTT; CDR3aa: CASSLVDSGGRADTQYF
d_gene: TRBD2; v_gene: TRBV10-3; abundance: NA; j_gene: TRBJ2-3; CDR3nt: TGTGCCATCATGCGGGGGATCACAGATACGCAGTATTTT; CDR3aa: CAIMRGITDTQYF
d_gene: TRBD1; v_gene: TRBV13; abundance: NA; j_gene: TRBJ2-7; CDR3nt: TGTGCCAGCAGCTCCCGGACAGGTAGTCAAGTCTACGAGCAGTACTTC; CDR3aa: CASSSRTGSQVYEQYF
d_gene: TRBD1; v_gene: TRBV27; abundance: few; j_gene: TRBJ1-1; CDR3nt: TGTGCCAGCAGTTTGGGACAGGGGGCGGCGGCTTTCTTT; CDR3aa: CASSLGQGAAAFF
d_gene: NA; v_gene: TRBV27; abundance: NA; j_gene: TRBJ1-2; CDR3nt: TGTGCCAGCAGTAATACCGGGACGGTCTATGGCTACACCTTC; CDR3aa: CASSNTGTVYGYTF
d_gene: NA; v_gene: TRBV10-3; abundance: few; j_gene: TRBJ1-2; CDR3nt: TGTGCCATCAGTGGGGCAGATGGCTACACCTTC; CDR3aa: CAISGADGYTF
d_gene: NA; v_gene: TRBV6-2/TRBV6-3; abundance: NA; j_gene: TRBJ2-1; CDR3nt: TGTGCCAGCAGTTACGTACTGTCCGACCGGTTCTACAATGAGCAGTTCTTC; CDR3aa: CASSYVLSDRFYNEQFF
d_gene: NA; v_gene: TRBV6-2/TRBV6-3; abundance: few; j_gene: TRBJ1-5; CDR3nt: TGTGCCAGCAGTTACGACAGGATCGGAATTAGCAATCAGCCCCAGCATTTT; CDR3aa: CASSYDRIGISNQPQHF